Following are 16 T cell receptor beta chains from one sample sequenced in a study of glioma-infiltrating T cells. Amplification of TCR alpha and beta CDR3 regions from RNA used iRepertoire nested multiplex PCR. TCRdb fed the multiplex PCR reads into MiXCR, producing one record per CDR3 protein. The table records fewer than 200,000 distinct CDR3 sequences, roughly 45% of them present only once. The source material was glioma tissue, nonneoplastic brain tissue, or PBMCs (not recorded which). These TCRs come from a human donor with low-grade glioma or glioblastoma, undergoing nonglioma brain surgery, or in good health (not recorded which).

A word on this clonotype: Possible read error: a much larger clone is one base away. The CDR3 sequence: CASSPHGDGTGTQYF. The DNA for the CDR3 is TGTGCCAGCAGCCCCCACGGTGACGGCACAGGTACGCAGTATTTT. The chain recombines TRBV4-2 with TRBJ2-3, with D perhaps matching TRBD1 (5 bases). The CDR3 covers 15 residues. The V gene's germline CDR1 is LGHNA and CDR2 YNFKEQ.

Ten or more counts support this clonotype. The V call is TRBV28, the J call TRBJ2-7; D possibly matches TRBD1 or TRBD2 (5 bases each). The CDR3 covers 15 residues. Trimming removed 6 bases from V and 4 bases from J, with 19 bases in between. Germline CDR1 and CDR2: MDHEN and SYDVKM. The CDR3 nucleotides are TGTGCCAGCAGCGAACCGTCGAGGGGCCGGTACGAGCAGTACTTC. Translated, it gives CASSEPSRGRYEQYF.

This clonotype was picked up a small number of times. This chain connects TRBV10-3 to TRBJ2-7, with 12 nucleotides matching TRBD1. The CDR3 covers 14 residues. The germline gives CDR1 ENHRY, CDR2 SYGVKD. The trim removed 6 bases at V and 5 bases at J, leaving 5 bases unmatched. The CDR3 nucleotides read TGTGCCATCAGACCGGGACAGGGGGCCCACGAGCAGTACTTC. This sequence encodes CAIRPGQGAHEQYF.

This clonotype occurred once. Just one base apart from a much larger clone, this may be a read error. This chain links TRBV20-1 with TRBJ2-5; maybe TRBD1 (5 bases). Trimming removed 2 bases at V and 2 bases at J, with 12 bases between. The CDR3 runs 14 residues. Per the germline V gene, CDR1 is DFQATT and CDR2 is SNEGSKA (reference sequence). CDR3 protein: CSARSLRQQETQYF. As DNA, the CDR3 is TGCAGTGCTAGATCCCTCCGACAGCAAGAGACCCAGTACTTC.

Of note for this clonotype: Given a much more abundant clone one base away, this may be a read error. This chain uses TRBV20-1 with TRBJ2-2; D call uncertain. Per the germline V gene, CDR1 is DFQATT and CDR2 is SNEGSKA (reference sequence). The CDR3 spans 13 residues. The CDR3 reads CSATGPNTRELFF. CDR3 DNA sequence: TGCAGTGCAACCGGTCCCAACACCAGGGAGCTGTTTTTT.

This clonotype was seen only once. The gene calls are TRBV9 and TRBJ2-4, with D perhaps being TRBD1 or TRBD2 (6 bases each). V was trimmed by 4 bases and J by 5 bases, leaving 13 bases between them. The length of the CDR3 is 14 residues. The germline V gene encodes CDR1 SGDLS and CDR2 YYNGEE. CDR3 in amino acids: CASSTGPGENIQYF. The CDR3, as DNA: TGTGCCAGCAGCACAGGGCCGGGGGAAAACATTCAGTACTTC.

This clonotype was seen a few times. This sequence joins TRBV18 and TRBJ2-4, with TRBD2 matching 8 bases. Trimming removed 3 bases from V and 7 bases from J; junction bases left unmatched: 5. CDR3 length: 14 amino acids. Germline CDR1 reads KGHSH; CDR2 reads LQKENI. This CDR3 reads CASSPGTSDNIQYF. The CDR3 bases are TGTGCCAGCTCACCCGGGACTAGTGACAACATTCAGTACTTC.

The sample holds many counts of this clonotype. The V gene is TRBV27, the J gene TRBJ1-2; D remains unclear. From germline, CDR1 is MNHEY and CDR2 SMNVEV (reference sequence). The CDR3 extends over 13 amino acids. The germline V and J ends were trimmed by 2 bases and 5 bases, with 9 bases remaining between them. The CDR3 reads CASSLSRAYGYTF. The CDR3 bases are TGTGCCAGCAGTTTAAGTAGGGCGTATGGCTACACCTTC.

This CDR3 reads CASSMVWTGNYGYTF. The DNA for the CDR3 is TGTGCCAGTAGTATGGTCTGGACAGGGAACTATGGCTACACCTTC. The rearrangement links TRBV19 to TRBJ1-2; 8 bases are a match to TRBD1. Trimming at V came to 3 bases and at J to 2 bases, leaving 5 bases not matched to a gene. Per germline, CDR1 LNHDA and CDR2 SQIVND (reference sequence). CDR3 length: 15 amino acids.

This clonotype was counted ten times or more. This rearrangement joins TRBV20-1 to TRBJ2-1; 13 nucleotides line up with TRBD2. Germline V lookup: CDR1 DFQATT, CDR2 SNEGSKA (reference sequence). The length of the CDR3 is 16 residues. V was pared by 6 bases and J by 7 bases, with 12 bases of the junction left unmatched. DNA of the CDR3: TGCAGTGCACCGGGACTAGCGGGAATAGATAGAAATGAGCAGTTCTTC. It is translated as CSAPGLAGIDRNEQFF.

This clonotype was seen a handful of times. V gene TRBV14 combines with J gene TRBJ2-3; 9 bases are shared with TRBD2. The CDR3 sequence is 15 residues long. Germline CDR1 and CDR2: SGHDN and FVKESK. The V segment lost 3 bases and the J segment 4 bases; nucleotides outside the gene matches: 5. CDR3 residues: CASSHPAGGADTQYF. CDR3 sequence (DNA): TGTGCCAGCAGCCATCCAGCGGGGGGCGCAGATACGCAGTATTTT.

V usage is TRBV5-4 and J usage is TRBJ2-7; 12 nucleotides line up with TRBD2. This CDR3 has 18 amino acids. The germline gives CDR1 SGHNT, CDR2 YYREEE (reference sequence). V dropped 4 bases and J dropped 0; count of bases not matched to a gene: 11. This chain's CDR3 is CASSTPKGGLAGSYEQYF. The CDR3 region has the DNA TGTGCCAGCAGCACCCCCAAGGGGGGACTAGCGGGCTCCTACGAGCAGTACTTC.

This clonotype is a singleton in its sample. At one boundary the junction diverges from the germline segment, which might be a read error. CDR3 nucleotides: TGTGCCAGCATCTTAGTGTTAGGCTCCTACGAGCAGTACTTC. Translating it yields CASILVLGSYEQYF. The chain carries TRBV11-3 and TRBJ2-7; D not resolved. Per the germline V gene, CDR1 is SGHNT and CDR2 is YENEEA. The CDR3 contains 14 residues.

This clonotype was detected ten times or more. This sequence joins TRBV28 and TRBJ2-1; D gene unclear. This CDR3 has 14 residues. Germline V gene data show CDR1 as MDHEN and CDR2 as SYDVKM. Trimming took off 5 bases at V and 6 bases at J, with 14 bases between the two ends. CDR3: CASSPLFRSNEQFF. The CDR3 DNA follows: TGTGCCAGCAGTCCTCTTTTTAGATCCAATGAGCAGTTCTTC.

A note on this clonotype: This may come from a read error, since a much larger clone is one base off. This rearrangement joins TRBV7-9 to TRBJ1-1; D possibly corresponds to TRBD1 (6 bases). The germline gives CDR1 SEHNR, CDR2 FQNEAQ (reference sequence). The CDR3 covers 14 residues. The CDR3 region is CPSSLKGEGTEAFF. CDR3 nucleotide sequence: TGTCCCAGCAGCTTAAAGGGGGAAGGGACTGAAGCTTTCTTT.

This clonotype was seen more than once but under ten times. The chain links TRBV3-1 to TRBJ1-3; D gene ambiguous. The germline V gene encodes CDR1 LGHDT and CDR2 YNNKEL (reference sequence). With 3 bases removed from V and 2 bases from J, the gap between germline ends came to 11 bases. This CDR3 is built from 15 residues. CDR3 in amino acids: CASSHVGLAGNTIYF. CDR3 DNA: TGTGCCAGCAGCCACGTCGGGTTAGCTGGAAACACCATATATTTT.